This T cell receptor beta chain was recorded in a study of T cell responses to AZD1222 COVID-19 vaccine. CDR1 is SGHTA and CDR2 is FQGNSA in the germline V gene. CDR3 size: 16 residues. The ends were cut back, 6 bases at V and 3 bases at J, with 20 bases in the middle. The data were produced by immunoSEQ multiplex PCR, yet TCRdb's version contains in-frame clones alone and is incomplete. Of about 190,000 clones in the sample, approximately 91% are singletons; the top ten hold over 0.75%. The rearrangement joins TRBV7-2 to TRBJ1-1, with no clear D. The specimen comprised peripheral blood, sampled on day 0 of AZD1222 vaccination. The clonotype was recovered from an adult in good health. The CDR3 DNA reads as TGTGCCAGCAGTTTTTCCACTGGGTTGCGGGACACTGAAGCTTTCTTT. It yields the protein CASSFSTGLRDTEAFF.